The 9 T cell receptor beta chains listed next were all sequenced from one sample in a study of prognosis after radiotherapy for stage I lung cancer. TCR beta CDR3 amplification from genomic DNA was performed by two-round multiplex PCR. Gene-specific primers for each TRBV and TRBJ gene drove first-round PCR. TCRdb redid the calling of the multiplex PCR reads with MiXCR, one entry per CDR3 protein. The data hold roughly 25,000 distinct CDR3 sequences, with around 30% observed a single time. The sample in question was PBMCs, obtained before or after stereotactic body radiation therapy (not recorded which). These receptors originate from a donor over 45 with non-small cell lung cancer.

This clonotype was counted ten times or more. V and J are TRBV5-1 and TRBJ2-2, with D possibly being TRBD2 (6 bases). V lost 3 bases and J 6 bases, leaving 6 bases between the germline ends. Germline V lookup: CDR1 SGHRS, CDR2 YFSETQ. The CDR3 covers 12 residues. CDR3 amino acids: CASSWDSGELFF. The CDR3 bases are TGCGCCAGCAGCTGGGACTCCGGGGAGCTGTTTTTT.

Comment on this clonotype: Its ends do not fully match the called genes, so a read error is possible. This rearrangement joins TRBV2 to TRBJ1-5, with unresolved D. The V gene's germline CDR1 is SNHLY and CDR2 FYNNEI. The CDR3 is 15 residues long. In nucleotides, the CDR3 is TGTACCAGCAGTGAAAAGATTTCGGGAGTTCAGCCCCAGCATTTT. This sequence encodes CTSSEKISGVQPQHF.

This clonotype occurred a few times. A much more abundant neighbour one base away suggests this may be a read error. The V gene is TRBV11-2, the J gene TRBJ2-1; 7 positions agree with TRBD1. CDR3 size: 14 residues. V shed 3 bases and J 9 bases; nucleotides not matched to a gene: 8. CDR1 is SGHAT and CDR2 is FQNNGV in the germline V gene. CDR3 nucleotides: TGTGCCAGCAGCTTTGACAGGGAGCGGAGTGAGCAGTTCTTC. Amino acids: CASSFDRERSEQFF.

This clonotype has ten or more counts. This sequence joins TRBV5-1 and TRBJ2-5; 7 bases fit TRBD1. The germline V gene encodes CDR1 SGHRS and CDR2 YFSETQ. After removal of 2 bases from V and 5 bases from J, the junction contained 12 bases not matched to a gene. The CDR3 has 16 residues. This CDR3 reads CASSLPETQGFETQYF. The CDR3, as DNA: TGCGCCAGCAGCTTACCTGAGACACAGGGGTTCGAGACCCAGTACTTC.

This clonotype was recorded at least ten times. The rearrangement uses TRBV7-2 and TRBJ2-3; no reliable D call. The CDR3 is 13 residues long. Germline V gives CDR1 SGHTA, CDR2 FQGNSA. The V and J ends lost 5 bases and 5 bases respectively, with 11 bases between them. The CDR3 loop is CASSPIILDTQYF. The DNA of the CDR3 is TGTGCCAGCAGCCCGATTATTCTAGATACGCAGTATTTT. The variable domain in full, with the rest retrieved from reference TRBV7-2 and TRBJ2-3, is GAGVSQSPSNKVTEKGKDVELRCDPISGHTALYWYRQSLGQGLEFLIYFQGNSAPDKSGLPSDRFSAERTGGSVSTLTIQRTQQEDSAVYLCASSPIILDTQYFGPGTRLTVL.

This clonotype was found many times. This chain links TRBV11-2 with TRBJ2-7; possibly TRBD1 for D (6 bases). V gave up 1 base and J gave up 4 bases, with 17 bases separating them. This CDR3 spans 16 amino acids. Germline CDR1 SGHAT, CDR2 FQNNGV. This CDR3 reads CASSLGLRGSRYEQYF. CDR3 bases: TGTGCCAGCAGCTTAGGTTTGAGGGGGTCGCGGTACGAGCAGTACTTC.

This clonotype has a count of ten or more. The CDR3 DNA sequence: TGCGCCAGCAGCTTGGACCCGACCGGCGGGGAGCTGTTTTTT. It specifies CASSLDPTGGELFF. The chain employs TRBV5-1 and TRBJ2-2; D gene uncertain. Trimming left V 0 bases short and J 7 bases short, with 10 bases between. The CDR3 contains 14 residues. Germline-derived CDR1 and CDR2 are SGHRS and YFSETQ.

In DNA form, the CDR3 reads TGTGCCAGCAGTTCCTCTGGGCAGGGGTATAGGAATGAGCAGTTCTTC. Amino acids: CASSSSGQGYRNEQFF. The chain joins TRBV6-5 to TRBJ2-1; tentatively, D is TRBD1 (6 bases). V lost 4 bases and J 7 bases, leaving 20 bases between the germline ends. CDR3 length equals 16 residues. Germline CDR1 reads MNHEY; CDR2 reads SVGAGI.

This clonotype was seen many times. The chain is built from TRBV6-1 and TRBJ1-5, with D possibly matching TRBD1 (6 bases). The CDR3 length is 13 residues. The V gene lost 6 bases and the J gene lost 5 bases, with 11 bases spanning the gap. The germline V gene has CDR1 MNHNS and CDR2 SASEGT. The CDR3 DNA is TGTGCCAGCAGGACGTACAGGGATCAGCCCCAGCATTTT. Translating it yields CASRTYRDQPQHF.